These 25 T cell receptor beta chains were sequenced from one sample in a study of blood T cells in healthy people across ages. A sample-barcoded 5' primer and a J-beta primer mix were used in a second PCR of roughly 6 to 12 cycles. Each CDR3 protein is one row after TCRdb ran MiXCR on the 5' RACE reads. The sample lists more than 900,000 distinct CDR3 sequences, roughly 24% seen once, with about 0.72% in the top ten. The sample also formed part of further work on T cells of mothers and their children.

The sequenced sample was blood. The receptors were sampled from a girl aged 2-10 years in good health.

The chain is built from TRBV4-1 and TRBJ1-6, with unresolved D. The CDR3 is made up of 12 amino acids. The germline CDR1 and CDR2 sequences are MGHRA and YSYEKL. The germline V and J ends were trimmed by 0 bases and 7 bases, with 1 base remaining between them. The CDR3 DNA sequence: TGCGCCAGCAGCCAAGAAAATTCACCCCTCCACTTT. Translation: CASSQENSPLHF.

This clonotype was seen a few times. The chain is built from TRBV11-2 and TRBJ2-1; D remains unclear. Germline V gives CDR1 SGHAT, CDR2 FQNNGV. Trimming stripped 0 bases from V and 7 bases from J, with 10 bases between. CDR3 length: 14 residues. CDR3 amino acids: CASSLEGFVNEQFF. The CDR3 DNA reads TGTGCCAGCAGCTTAGAGGGTTTCGTGAATGAGCAGTTCTTC.

This chain links TRBV7-8 with TRBJ2-7, with D tentatively TRBD1 (6 bases). Germline-derived CDR1 and CDR2 are SGHVS and FQNEAQ. The CDR3 runs 19 residues. V was pared by 3 bases and J by 0 bases, with 24 bases between. Here the CDR3 reads CASSFSVETTGSFSYEQYF. The CDR3 DNA reads TGTGCCAGCAGCTTCTCCGTAGAAACGACAGGTTCCTTCTCCTACGAGCAGTACTTC.

The chain combines TRBV20-1 with TRBJ2-1; TRBD2 aligns across 10 bases. The J call may be faulty, since TRBJ2-7 better matches the DNA end. Germline CDR1 reads DFQATT; CDR2 reads SNEGSKA (reference sequence). The CDR3 runs 15 residues. The CDR3 sequence: CSASSLAGVYYEQYF. The CDR3 DNA reads as TGCAGTGCTAGCTCCCTAGCGGGAGTCTACTACGAGCAGTACTTC.

The chain employs TRBV7-3 and TRBJ2-7; 9 bases are shared with TRBD1. The tail of the sequence fits TRBJ2-1 better, so the J call may be wrong. CDR1 SGHTA and CDR2 FQGTGA come from the germline V gene. The CDR3 consists of 13 residues. CDR3 nucleotides: TGTGCCAGCAGTTCGACCGGGACAGGGGAGCAGTTCTTC. This sequence encodes CASSSTGTGEQFF.

This chain connects TRBV12-3 or TRBV12-4 to TRBJ2-7; D is perhaps TRBD1 (5 bases). The V end lost 3 bases, the J end lost 6 bases, and 18 bases lay between the germline ends. The CDR3 contains 15 residues. CDR3 protein: CASSFLGADPGEQYF. The CDR3, as DNA: TGTGCCAGCAGTTTCCTAGGGGCCGACCCTGGCGAGCAGTACTTC.

V is TRBV20-1 and J is TRBJ2-1, with 14 bases fitting TRBD2. TRBJ2-7 explains the end of the DNA better; the J call may be wrong. The length of the CDR3 is 17 residues. The germline V gene has CDR1 DFQATT and CDR2 SNEGSKA (reference sequence). The CDR3 is CSALTSGRALVTYEQYF. For the CDR3, the DNA is TGCAGTGCATTGACTAGCGGGAGGGCCCTAGTCACGTACGAGCAGTACTTC.

The rearrangement uses TRBV10-3 and TRBJ1-3, with 7 positions matching TRBD1. V lost 10 bases and J lost 3; bases outside the gene matches: 6. The CDR3 totals 13 residues. Germline loops: CDR1 ENHRY, CDR2 SYGVKD. CDR3: CASGQENGNTIYF. The CDR3 DNA reads TGTGCCAGCGGACAGGAAAATGGAAACACCATATATTTT.

This clonotype was seen a handful of times. The rearrangement uses TRBV6-4 and TRBJ2-7; 9 bases map to TRBD2. The V gene's germline CDR1 is MRHNA and CDR2 SNTAGT. The CDR3 extends over 18 amino acids. The V gene end was trimmed by 0 bases and the J gene end by 4 bases; junction bases not matched to a gene: 13. The CDR3 loop is CASSDSKKREEIPYEQYF. CDR3 coding DNA: TGTGCCAGCAGTGACTCGAAAAAGCGGGAGGAAATCCCTTACGAGCAGTACTTC.

The chain is built from TRBV7-9 and TRBJ2-7, with D perhaps TRBD1 (6 bases). Germline values: CDR1 SEHNR, CDR2 FQNEAQ (reference sequence). V gave up 1 base and J gave up 7 bases, with 11 bases separating them. CDR3 size: 13 residues. CDR3 nucleotide sequence: TGTGCCAGCAGCTTAGATGGGGGCTTAGAGCAGTACTTC. It specifies CASSLDGGLEQYF.

The chain couples TRBV4-1 to TRBJ2-3; D is ambiguous. With 1 base removed from V and 5 bases from J, the gap between germline ends came to 13 bases. The CDR3 loop spans 15 amino acids. The germline V gene encodes CDR1 MGHRA and CDR2 YSYEKL. Written as DNA, the CDR3 is TGCGCCAGCAGCCAAGGGATGGCGTTGCTAGATACGCAGTATTTT. This sequence encodes CASSQGMALLDTQYF.

In its sample, this clonotype was seen a few times. This chain connects TRBV6-1 to TRBJ1-5; D gene unclear. The germline V and J ends were trimmed by 4 bases and 3 bases, with 4 bases remaining between them. The germline CDR1 and CDR2 sequences are MNHNS and SASEGT. The CDR3 is made up of 12 amino acids. DNA of the CDR3: TGTGCCAGCAGTGCTATCAATCAGCCCCAGCATTTT. It specifies CASSAINQPQHF.

This clonotype was observed a few times. The chain carries TRBV10-3 and TRBJ2-1; D gene ambiguous. This CDR3 spans 16 amino acids. Germline-derived CDR1 and CDR2 are ENHRY and SYGVKD. V was shortened by 3 bases and J by 0 bases, with 12 bases between the two germline ends. CDR3: CAISDLTGHSYNEQFF. As DNA, the CDR3 is TGTGCCATCAGTGATCTTACGGGCCACTCCTACAATGAGCAGTTCTTC.

This clonotype was seen many times. The rearrangement links TRBV29-1 to TRBJ2-2; tentative D call: TRBD1 (6 bases). The CDR3 runs 14 residues. Looked up from germline, CDR1 is SQVTM and CDR2 is ANQGSEA. The ends were cut back, 4 bases at V and 1 base at J, with 10 bases in the middle. DNA for the CDR3: TGCAGCGTTGTAGGGACACTGAACACCGGGGAGCTGTTTTTT. Protein sequence: CSVVGTLNTGELFF.

This clonotype was observed at least ten times. The chain has TRBV7-2 and TRBJ2-1; no firm D call. The germline V gene has CDR1 SGHTA and CDR2 FQGNSA. The V end was cut by 1 base, the J end by 0 bases, with 10 bases between. CDR3 size: 16 residues. The CDR3, as DNA: TGTGCCAGCAGCTTAGAGGGCGGAAGCTCCTACAATGAGCAGTTCTTC. Protein product: CASSLEGGSSYNEQFF.

The chain carries TRBV29-1 and TRBJ1-2; 7 positions agree with TRBD1. CDR3 length: 14 residues. Trimming at V came to 3 bases and at J to 7 bases, leaving 11 bases not matched to a gene. Germline V gene data show CDR1 as SQVTM and CDR2 as ANQGSEA. The CDR3 coding sequence is TGCAGCGTTGACTTAGACAGGGAATCGGGTGGCTACACCTTC. This encodes CSVDLDRESGGYTF.

The V gene is TRBV24-1, the J gene TRBJ2-2, with D possibly matching TRBD1 (6 bases). V was trimmed by 7 bases and J by 7 bases, leaving 12 bases between them. This CDR3 is 13 amino acids long. Germline V gives CDR1 KGHDR, CDR2 SFDVKD. The CDR3 protein is CATRTNRDGELFF. The DNA for the CDR3 is TGTGCCACCAGAACTAACAGGGACGGGGAGCTGTTTTTT.

The chain recombines TRBV29-1 with TRBJ2-5; no reliable D call. This CDR3 contains 14 residues. V lost 2 bases and J lost 4, with 14 bases in between. The germline V gene has CDR1 SQVTM and CDR2 ANQGSEA. The CDR3 nucleotides are TGCAGCGTTGAATACGCTAGGCCGGGAGAGACCCAGTACTTC. Translation gives CSVEYARPGETQYF.

The chain is built from TRBV11-2 and TRBJ2-3; D remains unclear. Trimming took 0 bases from V and 13 from J, leaving 8 bases between them. The CDR3 is 11 residues long. Germline V gene lookup returns CDR1 SGHAT and CDR2 FQNNGV. In nucleotides, the CDR3 is TGTGCCAGCAGCTTAGACGGGCTTGAGTATTTT. This translates into CASSLDGLEYF.

CDR3: CASSQERGVGTQYF. The DNA of the CDR3 is TGTGCCAGCAGCCAAGAACGCGGGGTAGGGACCCAGTACTTC. The V and J genes are TRBV3-1 and TRBJ2-5; a possible D gene is TRBD2 (6 bases). Germline CDR1 reads LGHDT; CDR2 reads YNNKEL (reference sequence). The CDR3 spans 14 residues. Between the trimmed V and J ends, which lost 0 bases and 7 bases, there was a span of 12 bases.

This chain uses TRBV20-1 with TRBJ2-7, with a tentative D call TRBD2 (5 bases). The V end lost 0 bases, the J end lost 0 bases, and 12 bases lay between the germline ends. The germline V gene has CDR1 DFQATT and CDR2 SNEGSKA (reference sequence). This CDR3 spans 15 amino acids. CDR3 in DNA: TGCAGTGCTAGAGATCAAGCGGCCAGCTCCTACGAGCAGTACTTC. This codes for CSARDQAASSYEQYF.

This clonotype was seen a handful of times. This rearrangement joins TRBV6-6 to TRBJ1-2; D unclear. Germline CDR1 reads MNHNY; CDR2 reads SVGAGI (reference sequence). The germline V and J ends were trimmed by 2 bases and 6 bases, with 16 bases remaining between them. This CDR3 region has 15 residues. CDR3 DNA: TGTGCCAGCAGTTACGAGGCGGTTGCCTTGGATGGCTACACCTTC. This translates into CASSYEAVALDGYTF.

This clonotype appeared a few times. The chain couples TRBV20-1 to TRBJ1-1, with no clear D. V was cut by 2 bases and J by 0 bases, with 10 bases left in between. The CDR3 is 14 amino acids. Germline V CDR1 and CDR2: DFQATT, SNEGSKA (reference sequence). This chain's CDR3 is CSARSYLMNTEAFF. The CDR3 DNA sequence: TGCAGTGCTAGATCCTACCTTATGAACACTGAAGCTTTCTTT.

This clonotype was recorded only once. The gene calls are TRBV20-1 and TRBJ2-1; D might be TRBD1 or TRBD2, each matching 5 bases. V lost 6 bases to trimming and J lost 3 bases, with 21 bases between them. From germline, CDR1 is DFQATT and CDR2 SNEGSKA (reference sequence). CDR3 length: 16 residues. CDR3 nucleotides: TGCAGTGCCGGGGACCTAAGACCTCGGAACTACAATGAGCAGTTCTTC. This encodes CSAGDLRPRNYNEQFF.

The V gene is TRBV19, the J gene TRBJ1-2; weak D call: TRBD1 (6 bases). This CDR3 is 12 amino acids long. Germline V gene data show CDR1 as LNHDA and CDR2 as SQIVND (reference sequence). Between the trimmed V and J ends, which lost 5 bases and 8 bases, there was a span of 12 bases. CDR3 DNA sequence: TGTGCCAGTAGTGTGGTGGGGGCCGGCTACACCTTC. This sequence encodes CASSVVGAGYTF.